The entry below gives a single T cell receptor (beta chain) sequence along with its context. Its antigen remains unknown. The data were obtained in a study of cytomegalovirus exposure and HLA in healthy donors. General study findings and limits: As a later analysis revealed, the rate of TCR association differed by HLA locus, with DRB1 most and HLA-C fewest.

PCR primers comprised 60 Vbeta and 13 Jbeta primers. Libraries were prepared by immunoSEQ multiplex PCR; TCRdb keeps only in-frame clonotypes and omits some of them. The sample contains 120,000 or so clones, around 76% of which appear only once. This clonotype was sampled from a man aged 55 to 70 in good health and CMV-seropositive. Sequencing was done on a sample of PBMCs.

The CDR3 loop reads CASSPQTGTDTQYF. The CDR3 DNA follows: TGTGCCAGCTCACCACAAACGGGCACAGATACGCAGTATTTT. The chain combines TRBV18 with TRBJ2-3; D gene ambiguous. The CDR3 is 14 amino acids. V lost 1 base, J lost 1 base, and 6 bases lay in between. CDR1 is KGHSH, CDR2 LQKENI, per germline.